The 15 T cell receptor beta chains listed next were all sequenced from one sample in a study of blood T cells in healthy people across ages. Next came a second PCR, run for about 7 to 12 cycles, which used a sample-barcoded 5' primer along with a J-beta primer mix. From the 5' RACE reads, TCRdb called clonotypes with MiXCR, one entry per CDR3 protein. Among hundreds of thousands of distinct CDR3 sequences, more than 20% were seen once, and the ten largest hold around 10%. These data also formed part of another study, on T cells of mothers and their children.

Sequenced material: blood. The receptors were gathered from a boy aged 5-17 years in good health.

This chain joins TRBV28 and TRBJ2-7, with 10 positions matching TRBD2. Trimming at V came to 4 bases and at J to 5 bases, leaving 5 bases not matched to a gene. Germline V gene data show CDR1 as MDHEN and CDR2 as SYDVKM. The CDR3 is 14 amino acids. CDR3 amino acids: CASSSGTSVDEQYF. Here the CDR3 DNA reads TGTGCCAGCAGTTCCGGGACTAGCGTCGACGAGCAGTACTTC. The whole variable domain, filled in from reference TRBV28 and TRBJ2-7, reads DVKVTQSSRYLVKRTGEKVFLECVQDMDHENMFWYRQDPGLGLRLIYFSYDVKMKEKGDIPEGYSVSREKKERFSLILESASTNQTSMYLCASSSGTSVDEQYFGPGTRLTVT.

V is TRBV7-2 and J is TRBJ1-1; 7 bases fit TRBD1. The CDR3 length is 13 residues. J gave up 6 bases and V 5 bases, and 6 bases lay outside the gene matches. CDR1 SGHTA and CDR2 FQGNSA come from the germline V gene. DNA for the CDR3: TGTGCCAGCAGCCCAGGGACAGCCTCTGAAGCTTTCTTT. Its translation: CASSPGTASEAFF. The whole variable domain, filled in from reference TRBV7-2 and TRBJ1-1, reads GAGVSQSPSNKVTEKGKDVELRCDPISGHTALYWYRQSLGQGLEFLIYFQGNSAPDKSGLPSDRFSAERTGGSVSTLTIQRTQQEDSAVYLCASSPGTASEAFFGQGTRLTVV.

The V gene is TRBV28, the J gene TRBJ2-7; 8 bases match TRBD2. The J segment lost 2 bases and the V segment lost 6 bases, leaving 9 bases of the junction unmatched. The CDR3 runs 15 residues. Germline-derived CDR1 and CDR2 are MDHEN and SYDVKM. DNA for the CDR3: TGTGCCAGCAGCCTACGGTCGGGACTAGCCTACGAGCAGTACTTC. This gives the protein CASSLRSGLAYEQYF. The full variable domain, completed using reference TRBV28 and TRBJ2-7, is DVKVTQSSRYLVKRTGEKVFLECVQDMDHENMFWYRQDPGLGLRLIYFSYDVKMKEKGDIPEGYSVSREKKERFSLILESASTNQTSMYLCASSLRSGLAYEQYFGPGTRLTVT.

This clonotype has just a few counts. The CDR3 here is CASSQDDSQGGPGLDITDTQYF. The CDR3 coding sequence is TGCGCCAGCAGCCAAGATGACAGCCAGGGGGGCCCGGGACTCGATATCACAGATACGCAGTATTTT. The chain recombines TRBV4-1 with TRBJ2-3; tentatively, D is TRBD1 (7 bases). CDR1 and CDR2 from the germline V gene are MGHRA and YSYEKL. The CDR3 length is 22 residues. V was trimmed by 0 bases and J by 2 bases, leaving 30 bases between them.

The chain is built from TRBV29-1 and TRBJ1-3; D call uncertain. V lost 2 bases and J lost 4, with 12 bases in between. The CDR3 spans 14 residues. Germline V gene lookup returns CDR1 SQVTM and CDR2 ANQGSEA. The DNA of the CDR3 is TGCAGCGTTGAAAGGTCCGAAGCGGGAAACACCATATATTTT. It codes for CSVERSEAGNTIYF.

CDR3 nucleotide sequence: TGTGCCAGCAGCTTAACCGGGACTACCTACAATGAGCAGTTCTTC. Amino acid sequence: CASSLTGTTYNEQFF. The chain links TRBV7-2 to TRBJ2-1; 7 bases match TRBD2. Losses at the gene ends were 2 bases for V and 2 bases for J; bases not matched to a gene: 3. From germline, CDR1 is SGHTA and CDR2 FQGNSA. There are 15 residues in the CDR3.

This chain connects TRBV4-2 to TRBJ2-5; D is unclear. This CDR3 spans 15 amino acids. The V end lost 2 bases, the J end lost 4 bases, and 14 bases lay between the germline ends. Per germline, CDR1 LGHNA and CDR2 YNFKEQ. CDR3 sequence reads: CASSQIPPYRETQYF. The CDR3 nucleotides are TGTGCCAGCAGCCAAATCCCACCATACCGAGAGACCCAGTACTTC.

This chain joins TRBV5-1 and TRBJ2-7; possible D gene TRBD2, 6 bases. The germline gives CDR1 SGHRS, CDR2 YFSETQ. This CDR3 contains 15 residues. The germline V and J ends were trimmed by 0 bases and 3 bases, with 13 bases remaining between them. The CDR3 is CASSLGGRDHYEQYF. CDR3 nucleotide sequence: TGCGCCAGCAGCTTGGGAGGGCGGGACCACTACGAGCAGTACTTC.

The chain links TRBV28 to TRBJ2-7; either TRBD1 or TRBD2 may fit D (5 bases each). Germline values: CDR1 MDHEN, CDR2 SYDVKM. V was trimmed by 8 bases and J by 2 bases, leaving 10 bases between them. The CDR3 covers 12 residues. DNA for the CDR3: TGTGCCAGCCGAACGGGGCCCTACGAGCAGTACTTC. Amino acid sequence: CASRTGPYEQYF. Drawing the rest from reference TRBV28 and TRBJ2-7, the complete variable domain is DVKVTQSSRYLVKRTGEKVFLECVQDMDHENMFWYRQDPGLGLRLIYFSYDVKMKEKGDIPEGYSVSREKKERFSLILESASTNQTSMYLCASRTGPYEQYFGPGTRLTVT.

The chain employs TRBV7-2 and TRBJ2-2, with 7 bases matching TRBD1. The V and J ends lost 3 bases and 0 bases, in that order; junction bases with no gene match: 7. Germline V lookup: CDR1 SGHTA, CDR2 FQGNSA. This CDR3 region has 17 residues. CDR3 residues: CASSFPRGTANTGELFF. The CDR3 coding sequence is TGTGCCAGCAGCTTCCCAAGGGGGACAGCGAACACCGGGGAGCTGTTTTTT.

This clonotype was counted many times. The V call is TRBV28, the J call TRBJ1-2; 7 nucleotides match TRBD1. The V gene end was trimmed by 7 bases and the J gene end by 2 bases; junction bases not matched to a gene: 10. This CDR3 is built from 15 residues. Germline CDR1 MDHEN, CDR2 SYDVKM. The CDR3 sequence is CASTPHGTDNYGYTF. CDR3 DNA sequence: TGTGCCAGCACTCCACATGGGACAGACAACTATGGCTACACCTTC.

This clonotype showed up many times. This chain connects TRBV24-1 to TRBJ2-7; D gene unclear. The V end lost 2 bases, the J end lost 6 bases, and 4 bases lay between the germline ends. The CDR3 contains 11 residues. Germline lookup yields CDR1 KGHDR and CDR2 SFDVKD. The CDR3 DNA reads TGTGCCACCAGTGATTCCCGCGAGCAGTACTTC. Translated: CATSDSREQYF.

This clonotype was detected only a few times. This rearrangement joins TRBV6-5 to TRBJ1-1, with D possibly matching TRBD1 (5 bases). Germline-derived CDR1 and CDR2 are MNHEY and SVGAGI. This CDR3 has 17 amino acids. Trimming took off 0 bases at V and 0 bases at J, with 14 bases between the two ends. DNA for the CDR3: TGTGCCAGCAGTTACTCGTTATTGGGGGAAATGAACACTGAAGCTTTCTTT. It specifies CASSYSLLGEMNTEAFF.

This clonotype was detected a few times. The rearrangement links TRBV9 to TRBJ1-2; D ambiguous. Trimming cost V 0 bases and J 3 bases, with 6 bases left between them. Germline assignment: CDR1 SGDLS and CDR2 YYNGEE. This CDR3 spans 13 amino acids. The DNA for the CDR3 is TGTGCCAGCAGCGTAGACAGCCACTATGGCTACACCTTC. Translating gives CASSVDSHYGYTF.

The J gene is TRBJ1-2, the V gene TRBV12-3 or TRBV12-4; D uncertain. V lost 1 base to trimming and J lost 2 bases, with 2 bases between them. The CDR3 covers 12 residues. The CDR3 DNA reads as TGTGCCAGCAGTTTAGTGAACTATGGCTACACCTTC. Translated, it gives CASSLVNYGYTF.